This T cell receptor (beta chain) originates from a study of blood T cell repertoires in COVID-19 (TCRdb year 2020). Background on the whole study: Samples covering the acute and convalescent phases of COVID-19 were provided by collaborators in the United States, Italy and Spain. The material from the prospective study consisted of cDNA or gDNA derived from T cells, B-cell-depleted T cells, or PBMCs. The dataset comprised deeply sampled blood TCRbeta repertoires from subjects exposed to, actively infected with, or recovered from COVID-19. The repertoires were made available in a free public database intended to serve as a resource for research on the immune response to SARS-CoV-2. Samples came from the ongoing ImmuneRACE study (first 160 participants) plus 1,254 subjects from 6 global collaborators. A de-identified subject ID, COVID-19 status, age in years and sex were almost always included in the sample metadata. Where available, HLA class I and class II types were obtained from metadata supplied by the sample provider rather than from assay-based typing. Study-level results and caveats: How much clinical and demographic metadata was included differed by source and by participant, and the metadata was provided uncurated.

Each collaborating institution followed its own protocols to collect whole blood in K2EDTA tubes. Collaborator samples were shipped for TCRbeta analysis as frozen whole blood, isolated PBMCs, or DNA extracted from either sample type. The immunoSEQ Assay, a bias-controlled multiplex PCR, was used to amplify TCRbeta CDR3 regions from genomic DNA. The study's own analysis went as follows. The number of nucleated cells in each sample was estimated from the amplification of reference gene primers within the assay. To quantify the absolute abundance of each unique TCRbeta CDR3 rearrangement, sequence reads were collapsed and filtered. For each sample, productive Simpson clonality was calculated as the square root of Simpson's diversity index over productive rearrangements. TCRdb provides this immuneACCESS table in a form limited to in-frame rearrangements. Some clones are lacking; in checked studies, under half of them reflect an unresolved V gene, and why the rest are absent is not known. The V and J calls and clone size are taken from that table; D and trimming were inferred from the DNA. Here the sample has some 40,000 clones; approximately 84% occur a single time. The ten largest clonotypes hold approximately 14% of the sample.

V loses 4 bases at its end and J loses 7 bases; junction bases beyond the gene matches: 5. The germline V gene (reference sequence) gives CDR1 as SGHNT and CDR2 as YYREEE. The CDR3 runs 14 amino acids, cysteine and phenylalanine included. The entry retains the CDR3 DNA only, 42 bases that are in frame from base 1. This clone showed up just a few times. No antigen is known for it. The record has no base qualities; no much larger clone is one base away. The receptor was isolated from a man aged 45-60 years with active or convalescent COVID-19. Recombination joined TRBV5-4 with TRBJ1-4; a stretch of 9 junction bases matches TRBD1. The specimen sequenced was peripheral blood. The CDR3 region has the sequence CASSRGTGIEKLFF. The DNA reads TGTGCCAGCAGCCGCGGGACAGGGATTGAAAAACTGTTTTTT.